This T cell receptor beta chain was sequenced during a study of spatial heterogeneity in lung cancer. About the research overall: Sequences of the beta chain were consistently detected in greater numbers than alpha-chain sequences.

Every TCR cDNA molecule carried a tag that served as a unique molecular identifier. TCRdb re-analysed the 5' RACE reads in MiXCR, keeping a single row per CDR3 protein. The sample carries approximately 11,000 distinct CDR3 sequences, 5.5% to 7% recorded once. The sample's time point: sample taken at primary tumor resection. Whole RNA came from tumor, nontumor lung or frozen PBMC and was sequenced without being sorted. Germline CDR1 SGHRS, CDR2 YFSETQ. V trimming: 3 bases; J trimming: 2 bases; junction bases outside the gene matches: 9. The CDR3 extends over 16 amino acids. The genes are TRBV5-1 and TRBJ2-7; 9 bases match TRBD2. The source of this sequence is a male donor with early-stage non-small cell lung cancer. Sequencing was performed on PBMCs, taken at surgery. The DNA of the CDR3 is TGCGCCAGCAGCTCGGACGGTGCGGGAGGGCCCTACGAGCAGTACTTC. This sequence encodes CASSSDGAGGPYEQYF.